A selection of T cell receptor beta chains follows, all from one sample in a study of cytomegalovirus exposure and HLA in healthy donors. Produced via immunoSEQ multiplex PCR; TCRdb's table is partial and in-frame only. The sample has 100,000 to 120,000 clones; about 12% are singletons. The sequenced sample was PBMCs. Receptors were obtained from a man in his forties in good health and CMV-seropositive. Each CDR3 is given with its conserved first and last residue. D genes are given only for firm matches. Clone sizes are given selectively: once, few, many, or a class where the clone is expanded.

D,size,V,J,CDR3,DNA
.,.,TRBV7-9,TRBJ1-3,CASSLAGGLSAGNTIYF,TGTGCCAGCAGCTTAGCGGGGGGGCTGAGTGCTGGAAACACCATATATTTT
TRBD1,.,TRBV19,TRBJ2-2,CASSIGQGNGELFF,TGTGCCAGTAGCATAGGACAGGGGAACGGGGAGCTGTTTTTT
.,few,TRBV27,TRBJ1-3,CASSTFRGLGNTIYF,TGTGCCAGCAGTACCTTCAGAGGGCTTGGAAACACCATATATTTT
TRBD1,.,TRBV10-3,TRBJ1-1,CAIGTGGWTFF,TGTGCCATCGGAACAGGGGGATGGACTTTCTTT
TRBD1,few,TRBV6-5,TRBJ2-5,CASSSRDRVFGTQYF,TGTGCCAGCAGTAGCCGCGACAGGGTTTTTGGGACCCAGTACTTC
.,.,TRBV5-4,TRBJ1-1,CASSPGGAPNTEAFF,TGTGCCAGCAGCCCGGGAGGGGCCCCGAACACTGAAGCTTTCTTT
TRBD1,few,TRBV11-3,TRBJ2-7,CASSRDSSYEQYF,TGTGCCAGCAGCCGGGACAGCTCCTACGAGCAGTACTTC
TRBD1,.,TRBV18,TRBJ2-7,CASSPSGTGNIEQYF,TGTGCCAGCTCACCTTCGGGGACAGGGAATATCGAGCAGTACTTC
.,.,TRBV29-1,TRBJ1-1,CSVAQGLVAFF,TGCAGCGTTGCCCAGGGGTTAGTGGCTTTCTTT
.,.,TRBV28,TRBJ2-5,CASSPRRPQETQYF,TGTGCCAGCAGTCCCCGGCGGCCTCAAGAGACCCAGTACTTC